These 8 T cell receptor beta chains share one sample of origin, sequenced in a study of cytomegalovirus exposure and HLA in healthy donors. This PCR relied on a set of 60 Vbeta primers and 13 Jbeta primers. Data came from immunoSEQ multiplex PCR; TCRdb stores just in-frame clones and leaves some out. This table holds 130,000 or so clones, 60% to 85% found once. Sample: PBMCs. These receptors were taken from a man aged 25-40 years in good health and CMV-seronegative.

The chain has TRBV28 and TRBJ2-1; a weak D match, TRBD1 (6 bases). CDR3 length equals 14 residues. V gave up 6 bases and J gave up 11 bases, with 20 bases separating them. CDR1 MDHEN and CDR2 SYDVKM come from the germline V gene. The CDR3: CASSKPGQINQQFF. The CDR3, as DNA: TGTGCCAGCAGCAAACCGGGACAAATAAACCAGCAGTTCTTC. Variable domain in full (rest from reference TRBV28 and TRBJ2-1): DVKVTQSSRYLVKRTGEKVFLECVQDMDHENMFWYRQDPGLGLRLIYFSYDVKMKEKGDIPEGYSVSREKKERFSLILESASTNQTSMYLCASSKPGQINQQFFGPGTRLTVL.

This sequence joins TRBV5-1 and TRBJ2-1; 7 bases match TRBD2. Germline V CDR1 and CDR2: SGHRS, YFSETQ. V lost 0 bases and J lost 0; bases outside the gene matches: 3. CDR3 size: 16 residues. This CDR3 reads CASSLVAGSSYNEQFF. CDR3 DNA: TGCGCCAGCAGCTTGGTAGCGGGCAGCTCCTACAATGAGCAGTTCTTC.

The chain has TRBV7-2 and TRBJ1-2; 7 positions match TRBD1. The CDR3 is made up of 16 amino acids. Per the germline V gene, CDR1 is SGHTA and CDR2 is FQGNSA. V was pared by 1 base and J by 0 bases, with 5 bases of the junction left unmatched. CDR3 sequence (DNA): TGTGCCAGCAGCTTAGATGGGACAGTCCCTAACTATGGCTACACCTTC. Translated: CASSLDGTVPNYGYTF.

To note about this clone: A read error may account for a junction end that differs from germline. The CDR3 DNA follows: TGTGCCAGCAGCCGGGACAGGAACACTGAAGCTTCCTTT. Translation: CASSRDRNTEASF. The rearrangement links TRBV7-2 to TRBJ1-1; 8 bases are a match to TRBD1. This CDR3 region has 13 residues. Germline loops: CDR1 SGHTA, CDR2 FQGNSA.

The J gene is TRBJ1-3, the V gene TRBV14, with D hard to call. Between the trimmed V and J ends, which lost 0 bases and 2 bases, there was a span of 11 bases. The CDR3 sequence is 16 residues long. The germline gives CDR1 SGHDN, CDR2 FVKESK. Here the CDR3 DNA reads TGTGCCAGCAGCCAAGATCTAACAGCACCTGGAAACACCATATATTTT. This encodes CASSQDLTAPGNTIYF.

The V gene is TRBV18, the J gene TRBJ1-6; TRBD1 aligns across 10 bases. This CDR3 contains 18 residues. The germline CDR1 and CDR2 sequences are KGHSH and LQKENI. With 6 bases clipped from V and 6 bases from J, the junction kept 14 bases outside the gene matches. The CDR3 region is CASSVRQGARLGNSPLHF. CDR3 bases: TGTGCCAGCTCGGTCCGACAGGGGGCGAGACTTGGTAATTCACCCCTCCACTTT.

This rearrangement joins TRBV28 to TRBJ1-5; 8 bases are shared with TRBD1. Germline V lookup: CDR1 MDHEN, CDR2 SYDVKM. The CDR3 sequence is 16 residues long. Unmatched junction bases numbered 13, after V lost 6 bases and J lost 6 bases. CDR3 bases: TGTGCCAGCAGCCCCAGGGGGCTAATAGAAGGTCAGCCCCAGCATTTT. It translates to CASSPRGLIEGQPQHF.

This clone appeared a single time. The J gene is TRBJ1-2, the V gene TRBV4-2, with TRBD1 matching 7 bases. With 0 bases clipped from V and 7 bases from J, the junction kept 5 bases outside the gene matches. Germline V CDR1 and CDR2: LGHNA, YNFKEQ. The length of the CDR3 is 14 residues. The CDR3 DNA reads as TGTGCCAGCAGCCAAGATGGAGGGGGCGGTGGCTACACCTTC. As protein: CASSQDGGGGGYTF.